The 10 T cell receptor beta chains in this list originate from one sample, sequenced in a study of neurological immune-mediated disorders. MiXCR, applied by TCRdb to the 5' RACE reads, yields one record per CDR3 protein. The sample gives about 50,000 distinct CDR3 sequences, roughly 3% of which show up once; roughly 16% is in the top ten. The sequencing input was PBMCs. Receptors were obtained from a woman in her 50s with multiple sclerosis.

This clonotype has at least ten counts. The V gene is TRBV6-5, the J gene TRBJ1-5; no reliable D call. The ends were cut back, 3 bases at V and 0 bases at J, with 9 bases in the middle. The V gene's germline CDR1 is MNHEY and CDR2 SVGAGI. This CDR3 spans 15 amino acids. In nucleotides, the CDR3 is TGTGCCAGCAGTTATGGCCCCTATAGCAATCAGCCCCAGCATTTT. Protein: CASSYGPYSNQPQHF.

This clonotype showed up many times. V usage is TRBV12-3 or TRBV12-4 and J usage is TRBJ1-2; D gene unclear. V was pared by 7 bases and J by 3 bases, with 21 bases between. The CDR3 is 16 residues long. In DNA, the CDR3 is TGTGCCAGCACTACCTATTCCCCCCCCGATCACTATGGCTACACCTTC. Its translation: CASTTYSPPDHYGYTF.

At least ten counts were recorded for this clonotype. This chain connects TRBV20-1 to TRBJ2-5; D remains unclear. Trimming shortened V by 5 bases and J by 2 bases, and 6 bases separated the two germline ends. Germline lookup yields CDR1 DFQATT and CDR2 SNEGSKA (reference sequence). The CDR3 runs to 11 residues. The CDR3 spells CSAGDQETQYF. In DNA form, the CDR3 reads TGCAGTGCTGGGGATCAAGAGACCCAGTACTTC.

This clonotype was recorded many times. The chain couples TRBV7-2 to TRBJ2-3; TRBD2 matches 7 bases. Trimming removed 5 bases from V and 0 bases from J; junction bases left unmatched: 8. This CDR3 comprises 16 residues. Germline CDR1 is SGHTA and CDR2 is FQGNSA. CDR3 nucleotide sequence: TGTGCCAGCAGCCCTTTAGCGGGTACTAGCACAGATACGCAGTATTTT. The encoded protein is CASSPLAGTSTDTQYF.

This clonotype has at least ten counts. The J gene is TRBJ2-5, the V gene TRBV14; TRBD1 is a possible D gene (5 bases). The CDR3 extends over 13 amino acids. Trimming removed 4 bases at V and 4 bases at J, with 10 bases between. Looked up from germline, CDR1 is SGHDN and CDR2 is FVKESK. CDR3 sequence: CASSPVGLETQYF. In nucleotides, the CDR3 is TGTGCCAGCAGCCCCGTGGGGCTAGAGACCCAGTACTTC.

Ten or more counts support this clonotype. The gene calls are TRBV5-1 and TRBJ1-6; 8 nucleotides agree with TRBD1. This CDR3 contains 15 residues. V shed 4 bases and J 16 bases; nucleotides not matched to a gene: 16. Germline V lookup: CDR1 SGHRS, CDR2 YFSETQ. CDR3 DNA: TGCGCCAGCAGCCTGATCCCGACAGGGGATATGTCTCTCCACTTT. This codes for CASSLIPTGDMSLHF.

The sample holds many counts of this clonotype. The chain links TRBV9 to TRBJ2-1, with 11 bases fitting TRBD2. The germline CDR1 and CDR2 sequences are SGDLS and YYNGEE. The CDR3 contains 16 residues. The V segment lost 4 bases and the J segment 5 bases; nucleotides outside the gene matches: 8. CDR3 sequence reads: CASSPRLAGFNNEQFF. CDR3 nucleotides: TGTGCCAGCAGCCCCAGACTAGCGGGGTTTAACAATGAGCAGTTCTTC.

This clonotype came up many times. The V gene is TRBV5-1, the J gene TRBJ2-4, with TRBD1 matching over 7 bases. The CDR3 totals 15 residues. Germline-derived CDR1 and CDR2 are SGHRS and YFSETQ. J gave up 3 bases and V 0 bases, and 3 bases lay outside the gene matches. CDR3 in amino acids: CASSLAAGGKNIQYF. CDR3 coding DNA: TGCGCCAGCAGCTTGGCCGCAGGGGGCAAAAACATTCAGTACTTC.

This clonotype was counted ten times or more. The chain uses TRBV5-5 and TRBJ2-3, with D hard to call. The CDR3 length is 12 residues. CDR1 and CDR2 from the germline V gene are SGHKS and YYEKEE (reference sequence). Trimming left V 4 bases short and J 6 bases short, with 9 bases between. The CDR3 DNA is TGTGCCAGCAGCCAGCCCCTGGATACGCAGTATTTT. Translating gives CASSQPLDTQYF.

This clonotype was seen ten or more times. The chain has TRBV27 and TRBJ2-1; no reliable D call. The germline gives CDR1 MNHEY, CDR2 SMNVEV (reference sequence). The CDR3 length is 16 residues. Trimming shortened V by 3 bases and J by 7 bases, and 19 bases separated the two germline ends. This CDR3 reads CASSFSSRASTNEQFF. The CDR3 nucleotides read TGTGCCAGCAGTTTCTCCTCAAGGGCCTCAACAAATGAGCAGTTCTTC.